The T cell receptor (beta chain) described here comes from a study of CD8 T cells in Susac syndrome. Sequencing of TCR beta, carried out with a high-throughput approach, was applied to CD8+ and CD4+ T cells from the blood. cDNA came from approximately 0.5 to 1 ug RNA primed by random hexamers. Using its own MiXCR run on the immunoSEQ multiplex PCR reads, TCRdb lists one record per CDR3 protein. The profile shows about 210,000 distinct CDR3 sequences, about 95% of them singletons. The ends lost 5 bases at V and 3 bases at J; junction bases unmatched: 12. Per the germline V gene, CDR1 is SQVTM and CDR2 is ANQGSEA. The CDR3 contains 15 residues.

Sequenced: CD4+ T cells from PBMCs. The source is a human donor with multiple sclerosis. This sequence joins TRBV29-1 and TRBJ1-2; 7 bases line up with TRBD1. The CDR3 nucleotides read TGCAGCGTTCCAGACCGGGACAGTCCTGACTATGGCTACACCTTC. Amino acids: CSVPDRDSPDYGYTF.